This T cell receptor beta chain was retrieved from a study of blood T cell repertoires in COVID-19. As for the study in general: Italy, Spain and the United States were the sources of the convalescent and acute COVID-19 samples. The cDNA or gDNA used as material had been derived from T cells, B-cell-depleted T cells, or PBMCs.

The germline CDR1 and CDR2 sequences are LNHDA and SQIVND (reference sequence). The CDR3 is made up of 14 amino acids. V was pared by 0 bases and J by 3 bases, with 8 bases between. In the original analysis: Amplified reference gene primers provided the basis for estimating nucleated cell counts. Here immunoSEQ multiplex PCR was the method, and the copy in TCRdb shows in-frame clones only, minus some. Clonal size and the V and J genes are those of that table, whereas D and trimming came from the DNA. The sample has approximately 97,000 clones, roughly 90% seen once; the top ten hold less than 2%. The receptor's source is a woman aged 45 to 65 with COVID-19, enrolled during active disease. V and J are TRBV19 and TRBJ1-2, with D possibly matching TRBD1 (5 bases). What was sequenced was peripheral blood. CDR3 protein: CASSIDQGYYGYTF. The CDR3 DNA sequence: TGTGCCAGTAGTATAGACCAGGGCTACTATGGCTACACCTTC.